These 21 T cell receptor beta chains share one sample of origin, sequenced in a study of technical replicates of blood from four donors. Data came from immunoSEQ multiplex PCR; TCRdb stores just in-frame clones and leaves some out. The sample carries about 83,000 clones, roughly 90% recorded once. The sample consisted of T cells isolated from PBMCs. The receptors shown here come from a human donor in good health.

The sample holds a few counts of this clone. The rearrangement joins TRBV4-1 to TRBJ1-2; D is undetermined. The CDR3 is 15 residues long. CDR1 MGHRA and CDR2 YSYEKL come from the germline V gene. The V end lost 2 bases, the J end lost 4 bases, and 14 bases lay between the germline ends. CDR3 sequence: CASSQSPGVLYGYTF. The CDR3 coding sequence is TGCGCCAGCAGCCAATCGCCAGGCGTTCTCTATGGCTACACCTTC.

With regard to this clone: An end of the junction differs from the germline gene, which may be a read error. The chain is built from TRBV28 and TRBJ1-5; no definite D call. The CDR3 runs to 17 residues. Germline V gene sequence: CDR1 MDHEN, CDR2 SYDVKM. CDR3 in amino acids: CASSFSDRFMTPVWKDF. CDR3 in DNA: TGTGCCAGCAGTTTCTCCGATCGATTTATGACACCAGTATGGAAGGATTTT.

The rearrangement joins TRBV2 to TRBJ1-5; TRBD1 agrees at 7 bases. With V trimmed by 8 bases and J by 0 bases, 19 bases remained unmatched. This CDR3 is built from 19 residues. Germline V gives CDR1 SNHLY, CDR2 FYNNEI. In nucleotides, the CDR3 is TGTGCCAGCTCGCGAAACAGGGGCGCCCCCCTATATAGCAATCAGCCCCAGCATTTT. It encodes CASSRNRGAPLYSNQPQHF. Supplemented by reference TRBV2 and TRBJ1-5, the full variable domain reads EPEVTQTPSHQVTQMGQEVILRCVPISNHLYFYWYRQILGQKVEFLVSFYNNEISEKSEIFDDQFSVERPDGSNFTLKIRSTKLEDSAMYFCASSRNRGAPLYSNQPQHFGDGTRLSIL.

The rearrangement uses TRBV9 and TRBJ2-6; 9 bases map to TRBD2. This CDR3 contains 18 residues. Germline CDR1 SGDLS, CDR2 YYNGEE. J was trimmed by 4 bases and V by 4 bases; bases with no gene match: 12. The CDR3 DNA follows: TGTGCCAGCAGCCCAAGGGGCGGGAGGGCCTCAGGGGCCAACGTCCTGACTTTC. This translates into CASSPRGGRASGANVLTF.

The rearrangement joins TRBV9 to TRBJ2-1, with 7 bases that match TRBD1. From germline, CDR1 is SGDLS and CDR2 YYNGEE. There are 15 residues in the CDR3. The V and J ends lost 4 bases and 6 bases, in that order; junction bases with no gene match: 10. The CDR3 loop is CASSSNTGVGNEQFF. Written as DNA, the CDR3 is TGTGCCAGCAGCTCTAACACAGGGGTGGGCAATGAGCAGTTCTTC. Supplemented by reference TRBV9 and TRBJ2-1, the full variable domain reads DSGVTQTPKHLITATGQRVTLRCSPRSGDLSVYWYQQSLDQGLQFLIQYYNGEERAKGNILERFSAQQFPDLHSELNLSSLELGDSALYFCASSSNTGVGNEQFFGPGTRLTVL.

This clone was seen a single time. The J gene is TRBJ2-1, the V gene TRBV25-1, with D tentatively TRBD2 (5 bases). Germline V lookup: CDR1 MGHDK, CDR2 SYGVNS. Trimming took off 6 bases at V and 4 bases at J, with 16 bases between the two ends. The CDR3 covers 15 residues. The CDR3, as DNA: TGTGCCAGCAGCCACTATCGGGATTATTACAATGAGCAGTTCTTC. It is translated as CASSHYRDYYNEQFF. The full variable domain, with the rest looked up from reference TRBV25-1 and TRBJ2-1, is EADIYQTPRYLVIGTGKKITLECSQTMGHDKMYWYQQDPGMELHLIHYSYGVNSTEKGDLSSESTVSRIRTEHFPLTLESARPSHTSQYLCASSHYRDYYNEQFFGPGTRLTVL.

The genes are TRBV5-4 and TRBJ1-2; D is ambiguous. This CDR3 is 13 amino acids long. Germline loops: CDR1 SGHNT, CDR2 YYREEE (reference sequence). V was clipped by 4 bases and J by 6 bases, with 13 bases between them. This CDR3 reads CASSPPGYDGYTF. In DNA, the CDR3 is TGTGCCAGCAGCCCCCCCGGGTACGATGGCTACACCTTC.

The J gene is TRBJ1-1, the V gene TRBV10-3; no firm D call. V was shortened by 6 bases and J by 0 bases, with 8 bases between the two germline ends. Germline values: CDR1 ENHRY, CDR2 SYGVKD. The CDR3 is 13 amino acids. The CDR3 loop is CAISRDLNTEAFF. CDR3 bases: TGTGCCATCAGCCGGGATTTGAACACTGAAGCTTTCTTT.

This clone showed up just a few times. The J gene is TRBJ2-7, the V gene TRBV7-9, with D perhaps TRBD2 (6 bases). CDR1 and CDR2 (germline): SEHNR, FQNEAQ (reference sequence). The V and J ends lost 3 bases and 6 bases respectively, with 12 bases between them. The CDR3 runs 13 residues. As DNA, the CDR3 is TGTGCCAGCAGCTTCGGGGAGGAGTTCGAGCAGTACTTC. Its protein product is CASSFGEEFEQYF. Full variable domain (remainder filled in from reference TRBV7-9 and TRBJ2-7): DTGVSQNPRHKITKRGQNVTFRCDPISEHNRLYWYRQTLGQGPEFLTYFQNEAQLEKSRLLSDRFSAERPKGSFSTLEIQRTEQGDSAMYLCASSFGEEFEQYFGPGTRLTVT.

In DNA, the CDR3 is TGTGCCAGCAGCTTAGAGGGGAACTATGGCTACACCTTC. This translates into CASSLEGNYGYTF. The chain is built from TRBV7-2 and TRBJ1-2; D might be TRBD1 (5 bases). This CDR3 contains 13 residues. CDR1 and CDR2 from the germline V gene are SGHTA and FQGNSA. V was trimmed by 1 base and J by 2 bases, leaving 5 bases between them.

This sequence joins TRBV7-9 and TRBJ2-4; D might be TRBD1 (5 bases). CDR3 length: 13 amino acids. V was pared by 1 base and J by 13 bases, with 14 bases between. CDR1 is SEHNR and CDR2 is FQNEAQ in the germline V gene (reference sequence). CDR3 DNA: TGTGCCAGCAGCTTAGTGCGGACACCTGAACAGTACTTC. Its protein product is CASSLVRTPEQYF.

The CDR3 protein is CASSVGTSGYVRDTQYF. The CDR3 region has the DNA TGTGCCAGCAGCGTAGGAACTAGCGGGTATGTGAGAGATACGCAGTATTTT. This chain connects TRBV9 to TRBJ2-3; 9 positions match TRBD2. The germline CDR1 and CDR2 sequences are SGDLS and YYNGEE. The CDR3 runs to 17 residues. V lost 0 bases, J lost 5 bases, and 10 bases stayed unmatched. Filled out from reference TRBV9 and TRBJ2-3, the complete variable domain reads DSGVTQTPKHLITATGQRVTLRCSPRSGDLSVYWYQQSLDQGLQFLIQYYNGEERAKGNILERFSAQQFPDLHSELNLSSLELGDSALYFCASSVGTSGYVRDTQYFGPGTRLTVL.

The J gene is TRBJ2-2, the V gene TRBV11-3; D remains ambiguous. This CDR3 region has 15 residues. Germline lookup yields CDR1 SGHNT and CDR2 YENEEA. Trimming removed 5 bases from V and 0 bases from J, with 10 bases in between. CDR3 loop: CASSPSPANTGELFF. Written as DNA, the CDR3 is TGTGCCAGCAGCCCCTCCCCGGCGAACACCGGGGAGCTGTTTTTT.

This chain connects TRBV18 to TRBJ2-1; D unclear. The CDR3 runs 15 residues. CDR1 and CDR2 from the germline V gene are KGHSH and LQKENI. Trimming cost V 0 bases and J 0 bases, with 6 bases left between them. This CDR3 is CASSPPVVSYNEQFF. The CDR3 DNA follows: TGTGCCAGCTCACCACCGGTAGTCTCCTACAATGAGCAGTTCTTC.

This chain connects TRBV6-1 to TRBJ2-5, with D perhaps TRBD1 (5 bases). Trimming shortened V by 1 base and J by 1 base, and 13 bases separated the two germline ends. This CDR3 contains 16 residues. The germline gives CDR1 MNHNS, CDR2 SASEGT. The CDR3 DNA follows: TGTGCCAGCAGTGAAGACCCGGCAGGGCTCCAAGAGACCCAGTACTTC. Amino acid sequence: CASSEDPAGLQETQYF.

CDR3 loop: CASSPTKRATSTDTQYF. In nucleotides, the CDR3 is TGTGCCAGCAGCCCTACTAAGAGGGCGACTAGCACAGATACGCAGTATTTT. The chain carries TRBV11-1 and TRBJ2-3; possibly TRBD2 for D (5 bases). CDR1 SGHAT and CDR2 FQDESV come from the germline V gene (reference sequence). The length of the CDR3 is 17 residues. Trimming took off 5 bases at V and 0 bases at J, with 18 bases between the two ends.

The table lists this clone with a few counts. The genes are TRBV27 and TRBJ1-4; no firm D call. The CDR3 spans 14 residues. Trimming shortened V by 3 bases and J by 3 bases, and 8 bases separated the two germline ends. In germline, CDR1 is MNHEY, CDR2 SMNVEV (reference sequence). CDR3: CASSFRQANEKLFF. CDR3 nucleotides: TGTGCCAGCAGTTTCAGGCAGGCTAATGAAAAACTGTTTTTT.

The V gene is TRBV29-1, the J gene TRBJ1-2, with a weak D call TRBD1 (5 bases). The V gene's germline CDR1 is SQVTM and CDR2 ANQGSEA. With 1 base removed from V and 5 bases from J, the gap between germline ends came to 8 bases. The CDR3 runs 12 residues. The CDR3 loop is CSVEAGRYGYTF. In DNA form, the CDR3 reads TGCAGCGTTGAAGCAGGGAGGTATGGCTACACCTTC.

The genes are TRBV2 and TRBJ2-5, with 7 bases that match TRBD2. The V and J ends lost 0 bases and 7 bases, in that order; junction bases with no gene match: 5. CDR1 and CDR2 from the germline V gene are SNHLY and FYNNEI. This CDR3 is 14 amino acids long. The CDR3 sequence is CASSEAASGGTQYF. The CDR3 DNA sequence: TGTGCCAGCAGTGAAGCGGCTAGCGGAGGGACCCAGTACTTC.

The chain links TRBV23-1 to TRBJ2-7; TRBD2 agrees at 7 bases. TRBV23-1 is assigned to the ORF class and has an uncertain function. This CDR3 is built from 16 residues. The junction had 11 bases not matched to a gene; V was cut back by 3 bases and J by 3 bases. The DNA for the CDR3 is TGCGCCAGCAGTCACTCAACGGGACTAATAAACTACGAGCAGTACTTC. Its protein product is CASSHSTGLINYEQYF.

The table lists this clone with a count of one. The CDR3 here is CASSPRTGGTGELFF. The CDR3 nucleotides are TGTGCCAGCAGCCCCAGGACAGGGGGGACCGGGGAGCTGTTTTTT. V is TRBV7-9 and J is TRBJ2-2; 10 positions match TRBD1. The CDR3 is 15 residues long. Germline lookup yields CDR1 SEHNR and CDR2 FQNEAQ (reference sequence). J lost 5 bases, V lost 5 bases, and 5 bases had no gene match.